The 26 T cell receptor beta chains below were found in one sample sequenced in a study of tumor-infiltrating lymphocytes in primary liver carcinoma. Priming with a constant-region primer yielded TCR beta cDNA from roughly 490 ng total RNA. Three-round nested multiplex PCR performed with slightly modified ARM-PCR produced the TCR beta libraries. A C-beta reverse primer and TRBV1-TRBV30 forward primers served in each of the first two PCR rounds, at ten to eleven cycles apiece. Each CDR3 protein gets one entry after TCRdb re-called the multiplex PCR reads with MiXCR. This sample has about 50,000 distinct CDR3 sequences, with around 77% found just once. For each extraction, RNA and DNA were obtained together from roughly 20-30 mg of unsorted bulk tissue. Sequencing was performed on liver tumor tissue from sampling region 5. Stated subset: tumor region T5, tumor centre. The receptors come from a man aged 35-49 years with primary liver carcinoma and hepatitis B virus infection.

This clonotype was counted ten times or more. The rearrangement joins TRBV6-1 to TRBJ2-3; D is perhaps TRBD2 (6 bases). The V and J ends lost 7 bases and 3 bases respectively, with 17 bases between them. The CDR3 sequence is 15 residues long. CDR1 MNHNS and CDR2 SASEGT come from the germline V gene. The CDR3 reads CASTVGGGGTDTQYF. The CDR3 DNA sequence: TGTGCCAGCACTGTAGGAGGTGGAGGGACAGATACGCAGTATTTT.

As regards this clonotype: A much larger clone is a single base away; this may be a read error. In DNA form, the CDR3 reads TGTGCCAGCAGTTTAGCGGGACAGTGGGACACTGAAGCTTTCTTT. This encodes CASSLAGQWDTEAFF. The chain combines TRBV28 with TRBJ1-1, with 7 bases identical to TRBD1. With V trimmed by 2 bases and J by 3 bases, 6 bases remained unmatched. The CDR3 has 15 amino acids. Germline V gives CDR1 MDHEN, CDR2 SYDVKM. The entire variable domain, with the rest obtained from reference TRBV28 and TRBJ1-1, is as follows: DVKVTQSSRYLVKRTGEKVFLECVQDMDHENMFWYRQDPGLGLRLIYFSYDVKMKEKGDIPEGYSVSREKKERFSLILESASTNQTSMYLCASSLAGQWDTEAFFGQGTRLTVV.

This clonotype was observed many times. The rearrangement uses TRBV7-9 and TRBJ1-1; 7 positions match TRBD1. CDR1 is SEHNR, CDR2 FQNEAQ, per germline (reference sequence). Trimming at V came to 2 bases and at J to 3 bases, leaving 3 bases not matched to a gene. The CDR3 spans 14 residues. This CDR3 is CASSLRDSDTEAFF. In nucleotides, the CDR3 is TGTGCCAGCAGCTTACGGGACAGCGACACTGAAGCTTTCTTT.

Of note for this clonotype: A read error may account for a junction end that differs from germline. J is TRBJ1-1 and V is TRBV5-4, with 7 bases identical to TRBD1. CDR1 is SGHNT, CDR2 YYREEE, per germline (reference sequence). The length of the CDR3 is 15 residues. As DNA, the CDR3 is TGTGCCACCAGCTTGCGACAGGGCGGGGACATTGAAGCTATCTTT. Protein: CATSLRQGGDIEAIF.

A word on this clonotype: It is likely a read error, because the conserved phenylalanine at the end of the CDR3 is missing. The CDR3 loop is CASSHGGGSTDTQYL. The CDR3 DNA reads TGTGCCAGCAGCCATGGAGGGGGGAGCACAGATACGCAGTATCTT. The chain is built from TRBV4-2 and TRBJ2-3, with D perhaps matching TRBD1 or TRBD2 (6 bases each). V was pared by 3 bases and J by 0 bases, with 10 bases between. The V gene's germline CDR1 is LGHNA and CDR2 YNFKEQ. The CDR3 totals 15 residues.

V usage is TRBV12-3 or TRBV12-4 and J usage is TRBJ1-5; D unresolved. The V and J ends lost 10 bases and 4 bases respectively, with 20 bases between them. The CDR3 totals 15 residues. Here the CDR3 reads CANTQSTAINQPQHF. In DNA, the CDR3 is TGTGCCAACACGCAGAGCACCGCAATAAATCAGCCCCAGCATTTT.

For this clonotype: The conserved final phenylalanine or tryptophan is absent from the CDR3, which likely points to a read error. The chain uses TRBV11-1 and TRBJ2-3; the match to TRBD2 covers 7 bases. CDR3 length: 15 residues. Germline V gene sequence: CDR1 SGHAT, CDR2 FQDESV (reference sequence). In DNA, the CDR3 is TGTGCCAGCAGTTTGCCGAGGGAGGGCACGGATACGCAGTATTTA. This sequence encodes CASSLPREGTDTQYL.

A word on this clonotype: This likely comes from a read error, as the CDR3 has no conserved phenylalanine or tryptophan at its end. It is unclear where the CDR3 begins or ends on the DNA, so no DNA is shown, and the CDR3 is as TCRdb lists it. The V call is TRBV4-3, the J call TRBJ2-7; the table gives TRBD1 as D, unverified against the DNA. Termini included, the CDR3 measures 15 amino acids. Germline CDR1 LGHNA, CDR2 YSLEER. The CDR3 sequence is CASSQDTRTAEAEYS.

To note about this clonotype: The junction and the germline gene differ at one end; a read error may be behind it. The V and J genes are TRBV15 and TRBJ1-1; tentative D call: TRBD1 (5 bases). Germline V gives CDR1 LNHNV, CDR2 YYDKDF (reference sequence). CDR3 length equals 14 residues. The CDR3 nucleotides are TGTGCCACCAACAGAGATCATGCGGGGACTGAAGCTCTCTTT. This sequence encodes CATNRDHAGTEALF.

This chain links TRBV11-1 with TRBJ2-2, with no clear D. The V gene lost 2 bases and the J gene lost 11 bases, with 15 bases spanning the gap. The CDR3 spans 14 residues. CDR1 is SGHAT and CDR2 is FQDESV in the germline V gene (reference sequence). Here the CDR3 DNA reads TGTGCCAGCAGCTTACGGGCAAACACCAGTGAGCTGTTTTTT. This sequence encodes CASSLRANTSELFF.

As for this clonotype: The junction differs from germline at one of its ends, possibly a read error. The chain recombines TRBV5-5 with TRBJ2-5, with D possibly TRBD2 on 6 matching bases. The germline gives CDR1 SGHKS, CDR2 YYEKEE (reference sequence). The CDR3 loop spans 14 amino acids. The CDR3 sequence is CPSNSKTRGGTQYF. The DNA of the CDR3 is TGTCCCAGCAACTCGAAGACTAGGGGAGGGACCCAGTACTTC.

In regard to this clonotype: An end of the junction differs from the germline gene, which may be a read error. The V call is TRBV29-1, the J call TRBJ2-3, with a possible D match to TRBD2 (6 bases). Germline CDR1 SQVTM, CDR2 ANQGSEA. The CDR3 consists of 14 residues. The CDR3 region is CCVPGSSGADTQYF. In DNA form, the CDR3 reads TGCTGCGTTCCAGGTAGTAGCGGCGCAGATACGCAGTATTTT.

As regards this clonotype: Relative to the germline gene, one junction end is altered; a read error may explain this. The chain employs TRBV11-1 and TRBJ1-1; unclear D gene. The CDR3 runs 15 residues. The germline CDR1 and CDR2 sequences are SGHAT and FQDESV (reference sequence). CDR3 sequence reads: CVSSLSASGNTEAFF. The CDR3 coding sequence is TGTGTCAGCAGCTTGTCGGCCAGTGGGAACACTGAAGCTTTCTTT.

V usage is TRBV4-1 and J usage is TRBJ2-7, with D perhaps TRBD1 or TRBD2 (6 bases each). The CDR3 runs 16 residues. The germline V gene encodes CDR1 MGHRA and CDR2 YSYEKL. V was cut by 7 bases and J by 4 bases, with 23 bases left in between. CDR3 coding DNA: TGCGCCAGCAACCGAGTAGGCCCGAGGGGGGAGTACGAGCAGTACTTC. This codes for CASNRVGPRGEYEQYF.

V gene TRBV6-1 combines with J gene TRBJ2-7; D uncertain. The germline V gene has CDR1 MNHNS and CDR2 SASEGT. The CDR3 loop spans 11 amino acids. Between the trimmed V and J ends, which lost 7 bases and 3 bases, there was a span of 7 bases. CDR3 residues: CASTRLYEQYF. CDR3 bases: TGTGCCAGCACCAGACTCTACGAGCAGTACTTC.

The rearrangement joins TRBV29-1 to TRBJ1-1; 8 bases line up with TRBD1. Germline assignment: CDR1 SQVTM and CDR2 ANQGSEA. The J segment lost 9 bases and the V segment lost 6 bases, leaving 12 bases of the junction unmatched. This CDR3 spans 13 amino acids. The CDR3 DNA reads TGCAGCGTCAGGGGGCGCGGGGACGCTAAAGCTTTCTTT. Translation gives CSVRGRGDAKAFF.

Comments on this clonotype: In this CDR3 the conserved last residue, phenylalanine or tryptophan, is missing, so a read error is likely. This chain links TRBV28 with TRBJ1-5; 10 bases are shared with TRBD1. Germline V gene data show CDR1 as MDHEN and CDR2 as SYDVKM. The CDR3 sequence is 14 residues long. CDR3 loop: CGSSMTGGTQPQHS. As DNA, the CDR3 is TGTGGCAGCAGTATGACAGGGGGCACCCAGCCTCAGCATTCT.

As regards this clonotype: At one of its ends the junction is not consistent with the germline gene, which may arise from a read error. The rearrangement joins TRBV7-8 to TRBJ2-7; D is possibly TRBD2 (5 bases). This CDR3 is 16 amino acids long. Germline V gene lookup returns CDR1 SGHVS and CDR2 FQNEAQ. This chain's CDR3 is CANSLASLQWKGEQYF. The CDR3, as DNA: TGTGCCAACAGCTTAGCGTCCCTCCAATGGAAGGGCGAGCAGTACTTC.

On this clonotype: The germline gene is not matched at one end of the junction; a read error may be the cause. The chain links TRBV10-3 to TRBJ2-5; 7 nucleotides match TRBD1. CDR1 is ENHRY, CDR2 SYGVKD, per germline. The CDR3 loop spans 14 amino acids. CDR3 loop: CAISATGMGETQYF. The DNA of the CDR3 is TGTGCAATCAGTGCGACAGGGATGGGAGAGACCCAGTACTTC.

Turning to this clonotype: Because the CDR3 is missing its conserved closing phenylalanine or tryptophan, this is likely a read error. This chain joins TRBV7-9 and TRBJ2-5, with D maybe TRBD2 (5 bases). The germline gives CDR1 SEHNR, CDR2 FQNEAQ (reference sequence). The CDR3 length is 12 residues. CDR3 DNA sequence: TGTACCAGCAGTTTAGAGGGCGAGACCCAGTACTCC. This encodes CTSSLEGETQYS.

This clonotype was detected only once. The chain employs TRBV11-1 and TRBJ2-1; D is unresolved. CDR1 and CDR2 (germline): SGHAT, FQDESV (reference sequence). V lost 5 bases and J lost 13, with 21 bases in between. The CDR3 loop spans 14 amino acids. CDR3 coding DNA: TGTGCCAGCAGCGTAAGAGGACGGGTCAAAGAACAGTTCTTC. Translation: CASSVRGRVKEQFF.

As concerns this clonotype: A read error may account for a junction end that differs from germline. The rearrangement uses TRBV7-8 and TRBJ1-2, with 7 bases identical to TRBD1. CDR1 is SGHVS, CDR2 FQNEAQ, per germline. This CDR3 is built from 14 residues. DNA for the CDR3: TGTGGCAGCAGCTTAGACAGGGTTAACTATGGCTACACCTTC. Protein: CGSSLDRVNYGYTF. The full variable domain, its missing parts supplied by reference TRBV7-8 and TRBJ1-2, is GAGVSQSPRYKVAKRGQDVALRCDPISGHVSLFWYQQALGQGPEFLTYFQNEAQLDKSGLPSDRFFAERPEGSVSTLKIQRTQQEDSAVYLCGSSLDRVNYGYTFGSGTRLTVV.

As concerns this clonotype: Compared with germline, one end of the junction differs, possibly owing to a read error. The CDR3 sequence is CARNWNSGADVLTF. CDR3 in DNA: TGTGCCAGGAACTGGAACTCTGGGGCCGACGTCCTGACTTTC. The rearrangement uses TRBV11-1 and TRBJ2-6, with D possibly matching TRBD1 (5 bases). In germline, CDR1 is SGHAT, CDR2 FQDESV (reference sequence). CDR3 length: 14 amino acids.

This chain joins TRBV29-1 and TRBJ2-5, with 8 bases lining up with TRBD2. This CDR3 comprises 12 residues. The ends lost 7 bases at V and 3 bases at J; junction bases unmatched: 4. The germline gives CDR1 SQVTM, CDR2 ANQGSEA. The CDR3 loop is CSASGSKETQYF. CDR3 DNA: TGCAGCGCGAGCGGGAGTAAAGAGACCCAGTACTTC.

The V gene is TRBV29-1, the J gene TRBJ2-5; perhaps TRBD1 as D (6 bases). Trimming removed 7 bases at V and 13 bases at J, with 22 bases between. Germline-derived CDR1 and CDR2 are SQVTM and ANQGSEA. The CDR3 totals 12 residues. The chain's CDR3 is CSGMDSGETMYF. The CDR3 DNA is TGCAGCGGTATGGACAGTGGGGAGACCATGTACTTC.

This clonotype has a handful of counts. An end of the junction differs from the germline gene, which may be a read error. V is TRBV29-1 and J is TRBJ2-1; 8 nucleotides align to TRBD2. CDR1 and CDR2 from the germline V gene are SQVTM and ANQGSEA. This CDR3 region has 15 residues. Written as DNA, the CDR3 is TGCAGCATTGAAGGGAAGCGGGGGCTTGACAATGAGCAATTCTTC. This codes for CSIEGKRGLDNEQFF.